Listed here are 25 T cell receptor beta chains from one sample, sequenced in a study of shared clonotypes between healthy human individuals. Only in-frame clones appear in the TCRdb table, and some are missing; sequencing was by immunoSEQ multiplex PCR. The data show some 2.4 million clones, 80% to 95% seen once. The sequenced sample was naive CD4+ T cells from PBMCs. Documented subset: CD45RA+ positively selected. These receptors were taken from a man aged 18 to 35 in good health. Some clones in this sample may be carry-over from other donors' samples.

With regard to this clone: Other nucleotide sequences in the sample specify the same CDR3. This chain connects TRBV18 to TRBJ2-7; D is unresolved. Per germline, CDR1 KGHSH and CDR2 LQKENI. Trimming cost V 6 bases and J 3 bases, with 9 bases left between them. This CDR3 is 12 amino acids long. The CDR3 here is CASSPRLYEQYF. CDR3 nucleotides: TGTGCCAGCTCGCCTAGACTCTACGAGCAGTACTTC.

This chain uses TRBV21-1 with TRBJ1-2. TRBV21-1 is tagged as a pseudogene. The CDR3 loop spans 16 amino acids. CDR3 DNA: TGTGCCAGCAGCAAAGTAGTTGGGATAGTAGGCTATGGCTACACCTTC. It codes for CASSKVVGIVGYGYTF.

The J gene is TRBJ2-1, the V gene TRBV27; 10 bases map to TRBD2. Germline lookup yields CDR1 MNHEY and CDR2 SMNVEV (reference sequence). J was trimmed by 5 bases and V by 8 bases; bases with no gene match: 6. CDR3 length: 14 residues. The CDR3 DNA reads TGTGCCAGCTTCCCAGCGGGAGGGAACAATGAGCAGTTCTTC. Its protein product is CASFPAGGNNEQFF.

In DNA form, the CDR3 reads TGTGCCAGCAGCTTGTTGGGGGGCGATGGCTACACCTTC. Translation gives CASSLLGGDGYTF. The rearrangement links TRBV5-4 to TRBJ1-2, with a tentative D call TRBD1 (6 bases). In germline, CDR1 is SGHNT, CDR2 YYREEE (reference sequence). The CDR3 covers 13 residues. V dropped 1 base and J dropped 6 bases, with 10 bases sitting between them.

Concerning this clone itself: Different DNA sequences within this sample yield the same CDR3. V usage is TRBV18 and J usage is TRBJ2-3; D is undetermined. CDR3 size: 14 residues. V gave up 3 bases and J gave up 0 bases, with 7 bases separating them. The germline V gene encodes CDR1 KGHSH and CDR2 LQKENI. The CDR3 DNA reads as TGTGCCAGCTCACCCTTGGACAGCACAGATACGCAGTATTTT. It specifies CASSPLDSTDTQYF.

In nucleotides, the CDR3 is TGTGCCAGCAGCTTGGCAGCGAGTACTGGGGCCAACGTCCTGACTTTC. Translated, it gives CASSLAASTGANVLTF. The chain has TRBV5-4 and TRBJ2-6; no clear D. CDR1 is SGHNT, CDR2 YYREEE, per germline (reference sequence). The V and J ends lost 0 bases and 2 bases respectively, with 9 bases between them. The CDR3 has 16 residues.

DNA of the CDR3: TGTGCCAGCAGTGAGGGCCCCATACCGGACTACGAGCAGTACTTC. Translation: CASSEGPIPDYEQYF. The chain carries TRBV6-1 and TRBJ2-7; D is undetermined. Germline V CDR1 and CDR2: MNHNS, SASEGT. V lost 3 bases and J 3 bases, leaving 15 bases between the germline ends. This CDR3 region has 15 residues.

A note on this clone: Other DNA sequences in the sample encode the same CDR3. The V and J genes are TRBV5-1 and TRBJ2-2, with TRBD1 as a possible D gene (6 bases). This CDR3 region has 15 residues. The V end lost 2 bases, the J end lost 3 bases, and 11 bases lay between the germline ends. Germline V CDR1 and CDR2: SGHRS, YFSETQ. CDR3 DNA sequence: TGCGCCAGCAGCTTCAGGGGCCCCGACACCGGGGAGCTGTTTTTT. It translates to CASSFRGPDTGELFF.

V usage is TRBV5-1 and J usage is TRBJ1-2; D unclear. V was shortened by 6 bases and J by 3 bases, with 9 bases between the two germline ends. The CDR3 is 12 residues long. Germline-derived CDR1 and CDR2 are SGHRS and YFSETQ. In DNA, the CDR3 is TGCGCCAGCAAGGATCAGGACTATGGCTACACCTTC. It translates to CASKDQDYGYTF.

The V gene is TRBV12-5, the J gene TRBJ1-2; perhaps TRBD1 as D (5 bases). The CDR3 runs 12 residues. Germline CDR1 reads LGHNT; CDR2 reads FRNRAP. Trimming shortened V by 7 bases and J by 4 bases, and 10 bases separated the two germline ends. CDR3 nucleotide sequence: TGTGCTAGTGCCAGAGACAGCTATGGCTACACCTTC. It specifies CASARDSYGYTF.

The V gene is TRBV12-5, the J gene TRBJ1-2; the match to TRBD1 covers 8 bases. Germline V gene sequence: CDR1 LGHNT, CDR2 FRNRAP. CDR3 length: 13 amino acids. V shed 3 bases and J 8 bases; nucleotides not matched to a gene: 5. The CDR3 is CASGFGQGRGYTF. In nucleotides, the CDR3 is TGTGCTAGTGGTTTTGGACAGGGCCGCGGCTACACCTTC.

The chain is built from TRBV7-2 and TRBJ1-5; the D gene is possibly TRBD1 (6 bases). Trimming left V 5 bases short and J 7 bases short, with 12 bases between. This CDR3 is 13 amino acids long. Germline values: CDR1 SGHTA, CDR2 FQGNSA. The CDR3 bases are TGTGCCAGCAGCCCAGGGGCCGAGCAGCCCCAGCATTTT. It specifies CASSPGAEQPQHF.

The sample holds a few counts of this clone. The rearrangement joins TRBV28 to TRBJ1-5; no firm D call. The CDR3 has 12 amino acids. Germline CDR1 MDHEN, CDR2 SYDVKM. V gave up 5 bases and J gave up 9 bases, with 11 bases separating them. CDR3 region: CASSPAAAPQHF. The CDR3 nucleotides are TGTGCCAGCAGTCCAGCGGCCGCGCCCCAGCATTTT.

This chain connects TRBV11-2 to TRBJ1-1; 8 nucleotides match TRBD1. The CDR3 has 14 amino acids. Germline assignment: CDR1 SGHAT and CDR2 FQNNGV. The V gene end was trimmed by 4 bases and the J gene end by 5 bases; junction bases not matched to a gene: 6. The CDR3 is CASSWNRGETEAFF. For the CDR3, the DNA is TGTGCCAGCAGCTGGAACAGGGGGGAAACTGAAGCTTTCTTT.

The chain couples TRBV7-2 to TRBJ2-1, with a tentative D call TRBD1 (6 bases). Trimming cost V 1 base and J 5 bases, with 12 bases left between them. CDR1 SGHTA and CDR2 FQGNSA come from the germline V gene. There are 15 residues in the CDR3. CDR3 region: CASSLGGRSNNEQFF. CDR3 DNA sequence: TGTGCCAGCAGCTTAGGGGGGCGTTCCAACAATGAGCAGTTCTTC.

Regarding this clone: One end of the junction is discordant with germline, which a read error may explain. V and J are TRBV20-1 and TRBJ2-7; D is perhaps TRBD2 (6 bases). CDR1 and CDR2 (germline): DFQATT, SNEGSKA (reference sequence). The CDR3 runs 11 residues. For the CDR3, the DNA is TGCAGTACTAGCACTTCCTACGAGCAGTACTTC. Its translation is CSTSTSYEQYF.

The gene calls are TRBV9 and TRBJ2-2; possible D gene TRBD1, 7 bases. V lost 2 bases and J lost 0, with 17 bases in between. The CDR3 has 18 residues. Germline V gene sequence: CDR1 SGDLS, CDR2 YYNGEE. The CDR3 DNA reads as TGTGCCAGCAGCGTGCGCCTTGGGGGGACAGCGAACACCGGGGAGCTGTTTTTT. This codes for CASSVRLGGTANTGELFF. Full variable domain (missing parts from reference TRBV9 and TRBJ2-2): DSGVTQTPKHLITATGQRVTLRCSPRSGDLSVYWYQQSLDQGLQFLIQYYNGEERAKGNILERFSAQQFPDLHSELNLSSLELGDSALYFCASSVRLGGTANTGELFFGEGSRLTVL.

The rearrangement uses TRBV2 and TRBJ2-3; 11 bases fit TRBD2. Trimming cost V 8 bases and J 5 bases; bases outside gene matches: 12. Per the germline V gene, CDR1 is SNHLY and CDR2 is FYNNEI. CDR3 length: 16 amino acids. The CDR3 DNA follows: TGTGCCAGCTTACTTAATCCGGGACTAGCGGAAGATACGCAGTATTTT. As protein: CASLLNPGLAEDTQYF.

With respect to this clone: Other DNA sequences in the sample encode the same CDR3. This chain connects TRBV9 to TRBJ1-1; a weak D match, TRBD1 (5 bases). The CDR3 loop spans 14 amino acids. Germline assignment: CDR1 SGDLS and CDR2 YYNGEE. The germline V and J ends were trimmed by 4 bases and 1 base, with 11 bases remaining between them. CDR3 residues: CASSLTGANTEAFF. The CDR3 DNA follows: TGTGCCAGCAGCCTAACAGGTGCGAACACTGAAGCTTTCTTT.

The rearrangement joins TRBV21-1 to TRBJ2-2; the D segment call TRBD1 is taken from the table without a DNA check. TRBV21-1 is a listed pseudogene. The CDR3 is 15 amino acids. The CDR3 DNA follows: TGTGCCAGCAGCCCCCGGGACAGGAACACCGGGGAGCTGTTTTTT. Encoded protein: CASSPRDRNTGELFF.

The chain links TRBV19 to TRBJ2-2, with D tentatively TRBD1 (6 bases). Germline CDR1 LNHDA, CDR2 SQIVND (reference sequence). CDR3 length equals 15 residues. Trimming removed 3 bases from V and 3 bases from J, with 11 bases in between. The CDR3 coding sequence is TGTGCCAGTAGTATCGCAGGGGCTTACACCGGGGAGCTGTTTTTT. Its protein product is CASSIAGAYTGELFF.

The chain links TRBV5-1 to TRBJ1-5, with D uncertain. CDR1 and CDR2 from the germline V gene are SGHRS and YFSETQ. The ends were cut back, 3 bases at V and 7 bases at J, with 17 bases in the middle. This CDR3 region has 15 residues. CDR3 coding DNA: TGCGCCAGCAGCTATATAGGCCAGGAGGGACAGCCCCAGCATTTT. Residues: CASSYIGQEGQPQHF.

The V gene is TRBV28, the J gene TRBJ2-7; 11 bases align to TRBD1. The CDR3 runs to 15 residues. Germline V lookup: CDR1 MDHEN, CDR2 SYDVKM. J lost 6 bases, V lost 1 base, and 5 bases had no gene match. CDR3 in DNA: TGTGCCAGCAGTTTATCCCGGACAGGGGGCAGCGAGCAGTACTTC. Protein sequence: CASSLSRTGGSEQYF.

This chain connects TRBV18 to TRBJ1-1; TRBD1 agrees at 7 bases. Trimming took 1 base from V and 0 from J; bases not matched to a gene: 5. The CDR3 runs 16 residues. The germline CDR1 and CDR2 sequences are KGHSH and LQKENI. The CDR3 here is CASSPRQGYVNTEAFF. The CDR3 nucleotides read TGTGCCAGCTCACCACGACAGGGCTACGTGAACACTGAAGCTTTCTTT.

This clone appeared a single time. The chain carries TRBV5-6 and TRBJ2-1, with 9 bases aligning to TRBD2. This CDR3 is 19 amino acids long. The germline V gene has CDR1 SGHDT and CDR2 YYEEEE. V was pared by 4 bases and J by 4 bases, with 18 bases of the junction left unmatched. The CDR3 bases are TGTGCCAGCAGCGCAGGGACTAGCCGTGTGGGAAGTTCATACAATGAGCAGTTCTTC. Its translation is CASSAGTSRVGSSYNEQFF.